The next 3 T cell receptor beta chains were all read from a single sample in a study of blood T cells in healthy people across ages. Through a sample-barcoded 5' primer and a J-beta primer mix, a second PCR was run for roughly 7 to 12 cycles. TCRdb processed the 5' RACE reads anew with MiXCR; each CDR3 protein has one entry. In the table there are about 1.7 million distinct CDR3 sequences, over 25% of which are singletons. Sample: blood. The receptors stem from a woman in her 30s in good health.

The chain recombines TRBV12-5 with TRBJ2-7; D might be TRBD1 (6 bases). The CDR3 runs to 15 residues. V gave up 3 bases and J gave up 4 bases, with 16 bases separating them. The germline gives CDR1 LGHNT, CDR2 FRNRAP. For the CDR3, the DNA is TGTGCTAGTGGTTTCCTCCTCCAGGGGTCATACGAGCAGTACTTC. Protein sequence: CASGFLLQGSYEQYF.

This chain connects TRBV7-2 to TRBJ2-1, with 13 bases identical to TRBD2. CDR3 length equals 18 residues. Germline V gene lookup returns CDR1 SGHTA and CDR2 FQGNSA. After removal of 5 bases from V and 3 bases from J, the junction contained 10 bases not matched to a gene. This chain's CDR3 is CASSPQVLAGGNYNEQFF. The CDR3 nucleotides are TGTGCCAGCAGCCCTCAAGTACTAGCGGGGGGGAACTACAATGAGCAGTTCTTC.

The CDR3 DNA sequence: TGTGCCAGCAGCGGGGCCGACGAGCAGTACTTC. Encoded protein: CASSGADEQYF. The rearrangement links TRBV12-3 or TRBV12-4 to TRBJ2-7; D possibly matches TRBD1 or TRBD2 (5 bases each). The CDR3 has 11 residues. V was shortened by 6 bases and J by 5 bases, with 8 bases between the two germline ends.